The 14 T cell receptor beta chains below all came from one sample that was sequenced in a study of shared clonotypes between healthy human individuals. This table comes from immunoSEQ multiplex PCR, and its TCRdb copy is limited to in-frame clones, with some not included. Here the sample spans about 2.2 million clones, about 93% being singletons. In the naive CD8 group, cells lacked CD45RO and were positively selected for CCR7, so terminally differentiated effector memory CD45RA+ cells were left out. The sample taken for sequencing was naive CD8+ T cells from PBMCs. These receptor sequences come from a man aged 18 to 29 in good health. Some clones in this sample may be carry-over from other donors' samples.

This chain's CDR3 is CASSVEGLPTEPQHF. The CDR3 nucleotides are TGTGCCAGCAGCGTAGAAGGGCTTCCCACGGAGCCCCAGCATTTT. This chain uses TRBV9 with TRBJ1-5; no clear D. Germline V gives CDR1 SGDLS, CDR2 YYNGEE. The CDR3 length is 15 residues. Trimming cost V 0 bases and J 8 bases, with 15 bases left between them.

V usage is TRBV7-2 and J usage is TRBJ1-5; TRBD1 agrees at 9 bases. J lost 5 bases, V lost 0 bases, and 8 bases had no gene match. The CDR3 runs 17 residues. Per the germline V gene, CDR1 is SGHTA and CDR2 is FQGNSA. As DNA, the CDR3 is TGTGCCAGCAGCTTAGCGGGGACAGGGTTATCTTATCAGCCCCAGCATTTT. Translation: CASSLAGTGLSYQPQHF.

V is TRBV27 and J is TRBJ1-5; tentative D call: TRBD1 (6 bases). V was shortened by 6 bases and J by 1 base, with 13 bases between the two germline ends. Germline V CDR1 and CDR2: MNHEY, SMNVEV (reference sequence). There are 15 residues in the CDR3. CDR3 amino acids: CASRQGPASNQPQHF. The CDR3 region has the DNA TGTGCCAGCAGACAGGGACCGGCGAGCAATCAGCCCCAGCATTTT.

The chain links TRBV7-3 to TRBJ2-1, with 10 bases aligning to TRBD1. The CDR3 has 15 residues. V shed 3 bases, J shed 3 bases, and the junction held 2 bases outside the gene matches. Germline V gene lookup returns CDR1 SGHTA and CDR2 FQGTGA. In nucleotides, the CDR3 is TGTGCCAGCAGCTTTGGACAGGGGGTCTACAATGAGCAGTTCTTC. It yields the protein CASSFGQGVYNEQFF.

This clone has a single count. CDR3 amino acids: CASSLSGNRGRGTEAFF. The CDR3 nucleotides read TGTGCCAGCAGCTTGAGCGGGAACAGGGGGCGCGGAACTGAAGCTTTCTTT. V usage is TRBV5-6 and J usage is TRBJ1-1; 9 nucleotides align to TRBD1. CDR1 and CDR2 (germline): SGHDT, YYEEEE. CDR3 length: 17 residues. V shed 1 base and J 5 bases; nucleotides not matched to a gene: 12.

The chain links TRBV19 to TRBJ2-2, with D hard to call. The V end lost 3 bases, the J end lost 12 bases, and 11 bases lay between the germline ends. This CDR3 is 12 amino acids long. CDR1 and CDR2 (germline): LNHDA, SQIVND (reference sequence). CDR3 DNA sequence: TGTGCCAGTAGTATTGGGCTCTCTCAGCTGTTTTTT. Protein sequence: CASSIGLSQLFF.

The chain combines TRBV4-1 with TRBJ2-1; 14 positions agree with TRBD2. Germline V lookup: CDR1 MGHRA, CDR2 YSYEKL. V lost 0 bases to trimming and J lost 7 bases; unmatched junction nucleotides: 5. This CDR3 spans 17 amino acids. CDR3: CASSQDGTSGSANEQFF. The CDR3 region has the DNA TGCGCCAGCAGCCAAGATGGGACTAGCGGGAGTGCGAATGAGCAGTTCTTC.

Concerning this clone: This specimen includes other DNA sequences encoding the same CDR3. The CDR3 nucleotides read TGTGCCAGCAGCGCCAGGACTAGCGGGAGCTCCTACGAGCAGTACTTC. Translation gives CASSARTSGSSYEQYF. V and J are TRBV9 and TRBJ2-7; 13 bases line up with TRBD2. After removal of 3 bases from V and 0 bases from J, the junction contained 3 bases not matched to a gene. This CDR3 is built from 16 residues. The germline V gene encodes CDR1 SGDLS and CDR2 YYNGEE.

The rearrangement links TRBV28 to TRBJ1-4; D is undetermined. V was pared by 11 bases and J by 5 bases, with 15 bases between. The CDR3 runs 13 residues. CDR1 MDHEN and CDR2 SYDVKM come from the germline V gene. For the CDR3, the DNA is TGTGCCTCCAAGGGCAGCAAGAATGAAAAACTGTTTTTT. It yields the protein CASKGSKNEKLFF.

This chain's CDR3 is CASSQDTKVEQYF. CDR3 nucleotides: TGTGCCAGCAGCCAAGACACGAAAGTCGAGCAGTACTTC. This rearrangement joins TRBV14 to TRBJ2-7; D gene unclear. Germline V gene data show CDR1 as SGHDN and CDR2 as FVKESK. The germline V and J ends were trimmed by 0 bases and 6 bases, with 9 bases remaining between them. This CDR3 contains 13 residues.

The genes are TRBV5-6 and TRBJ2-1, with a weak D call TRBD2 (6 bases). In germline, CDR1 is SGHDT, CDR2 YYEEEE. V was clipped by 4 bases and J by 8 bases, with 10 bases between them. The CDR3 contains 12 residues. The CDR3 DNA sequence: TGTGCCAGCAGCCTGGAGGGGTATGAGCAGTTCTTC. Its protein is CASSLEGYEQFF.

This chain uses TRBV6-4 with TRBJ2-1, with 11 bases fitting TRBD2. Germline values: CDR1 MRHNA, CDR2 SNTAGT. V lost 6 bases, J lost 8 bases, and 9 bases stayed unmatched. CDR3 length: 15 residues. The CDR3 loop is CASRIAGGPYHEQFF. The CDR3, as DNA: TGTGCCAGCAGAATAGCGGGAGGGCCGTACCATGAGCAGTTCTTC.

The J gene is TRBJ1-5, the V gene TRBV13; 10 bases are a match to TRBD1. The ends lost 3 bases at V and 7 bases at J; junction bases unmatched: 9. The CDR3 extends over 16 amino acids. Per the germline V gene, CDR1 is PRHDT and CDR2 is FYEKMQ (reference sequence). CDR3 DNA: TGTGCCAGCAGCTTGGGACAGGGGCATTCTGGGCAGCCCCAGCATTTT. Translated: CASSLGQGHSGQPQHF.

The table lists this clone with a count of one. The chain has TRBV6-4 and TRBJ2-7; 14 bases are a match to TRBD2. Germline V gene data show CDR1 as MRHNA and CDR2 as SNTAGT. V was clipped by 7 bases and J by 3 bases; unmatched bases: 5. This CDR3 contains 15 residues. The CDR3 protein is CASTEGLAGDYEQYF. In DNA, the CDR3 is TGTGCCAGCACCGAGGGACTAGCGGGAGACTACGAGCAGTACTTC.